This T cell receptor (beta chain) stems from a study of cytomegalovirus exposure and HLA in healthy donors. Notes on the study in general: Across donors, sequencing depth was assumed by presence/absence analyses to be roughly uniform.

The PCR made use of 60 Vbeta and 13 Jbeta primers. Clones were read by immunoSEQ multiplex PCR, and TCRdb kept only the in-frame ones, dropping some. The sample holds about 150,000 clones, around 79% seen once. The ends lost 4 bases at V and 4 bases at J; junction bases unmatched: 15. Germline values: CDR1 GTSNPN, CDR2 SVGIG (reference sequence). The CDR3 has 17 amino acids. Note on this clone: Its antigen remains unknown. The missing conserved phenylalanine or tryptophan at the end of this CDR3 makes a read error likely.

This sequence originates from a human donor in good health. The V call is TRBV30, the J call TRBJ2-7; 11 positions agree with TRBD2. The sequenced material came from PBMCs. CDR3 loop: CAWTPRRLAGGKYEQYS. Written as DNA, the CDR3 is TGTGCCTGGACCCCCCGCCGGCTAGCGGGGGGTAAATACGAGCAGTACTCC.